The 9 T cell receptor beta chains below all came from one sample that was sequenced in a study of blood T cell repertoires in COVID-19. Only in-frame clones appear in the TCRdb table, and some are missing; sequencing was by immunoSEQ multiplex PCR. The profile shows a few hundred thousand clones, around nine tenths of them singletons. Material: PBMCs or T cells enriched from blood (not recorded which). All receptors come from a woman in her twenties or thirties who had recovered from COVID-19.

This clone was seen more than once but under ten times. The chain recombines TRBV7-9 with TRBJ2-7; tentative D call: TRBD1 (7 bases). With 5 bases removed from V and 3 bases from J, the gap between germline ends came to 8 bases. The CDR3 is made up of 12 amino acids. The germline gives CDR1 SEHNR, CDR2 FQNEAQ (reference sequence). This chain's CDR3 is CASSQGGYEQYF. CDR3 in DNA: TGTGCCAGCAGCCAGGGGGGCTACGAGCAGTACTTC.

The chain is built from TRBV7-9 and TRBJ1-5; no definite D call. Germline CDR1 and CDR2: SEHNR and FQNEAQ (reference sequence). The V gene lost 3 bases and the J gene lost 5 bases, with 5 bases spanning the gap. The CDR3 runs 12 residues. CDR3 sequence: CASSFGDQPQHF. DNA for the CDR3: TGTGCCAGCAGCTTCGGGGATCAGCCCCAGCATTTT.

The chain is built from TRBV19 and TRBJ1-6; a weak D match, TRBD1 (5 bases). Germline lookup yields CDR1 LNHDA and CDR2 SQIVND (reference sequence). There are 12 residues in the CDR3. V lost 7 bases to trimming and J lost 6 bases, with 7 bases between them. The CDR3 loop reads CASMGGNSPLHF. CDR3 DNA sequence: TGTGCCAGTATGGGGGGTAATTCACCCCTCCACTTT.

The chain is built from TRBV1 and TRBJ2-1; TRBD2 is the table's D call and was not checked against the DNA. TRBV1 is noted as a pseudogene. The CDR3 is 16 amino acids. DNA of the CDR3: TGCACCAGCAGCCAAAACACTAGCGGGGGTTACAATGAGCAGTTCTTC. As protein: CTSSQNTSGGYNEQFF.

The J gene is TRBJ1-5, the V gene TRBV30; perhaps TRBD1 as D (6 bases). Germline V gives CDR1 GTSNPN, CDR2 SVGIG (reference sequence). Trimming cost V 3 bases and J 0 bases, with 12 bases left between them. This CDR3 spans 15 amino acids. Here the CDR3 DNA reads TGTGCCTGGAGCCCAGGGACATATAGCAATCAGCCCCAGCATTTT. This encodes CAWSPGTYSNQPQHF.

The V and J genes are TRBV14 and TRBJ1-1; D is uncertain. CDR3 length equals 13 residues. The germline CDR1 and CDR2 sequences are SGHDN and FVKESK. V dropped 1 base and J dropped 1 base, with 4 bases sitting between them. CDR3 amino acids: CASSQAGNTEAFF. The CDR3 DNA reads TGTGCCAGCAGCCAAGCGGGGAACACTGAAGCTTTCTTT.

The chain's CDR3 is CASSPLRDRTEAFF. CDR3 DNA: TGCGCCAGCAGCCCTCTGCGGGACAGGACTGAAGCTTTCTTT. The chain combines TRBV5-1 with TRBJ1-1; 8 positions match TRBD1. The CDR3 has 14 residues. After removal of 4 bases from V and 5 bases from J, the junction contained 7 bases not matched to a gene. Germline V gives CDR1 SGHRS, CDR2 YFSETQ.

The CDR3 here is CASSLGVRGTGSPLHF. The CDR3 DNA sequence: TGCGCCAGCAGCTTGGGAGTAAGGGGAACGGGTTCACCCCTCCACTTT. The rearrangement links TRBV5-1 to TRBJ1-6; possibly TRBD1 for D (5 bases). This CDR3 region has 16 residues. V was shortened by 0 bases and J by 9 bases, with 16 bases between the two germline ends. Germline CDR1 reads SGHRS; CDR2 reads YFSETQ.

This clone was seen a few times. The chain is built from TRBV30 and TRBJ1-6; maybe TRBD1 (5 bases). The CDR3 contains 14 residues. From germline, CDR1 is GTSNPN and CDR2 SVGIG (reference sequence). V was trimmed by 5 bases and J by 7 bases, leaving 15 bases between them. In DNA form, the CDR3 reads TGTGCCTGGGCCTTGACGCGGGGGAATTCACCCCTCCACTTT. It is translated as CAWALTRGNSPLHF.